A single sample gave rise to the 19 T cell receptor beta chains below, sequenced in a study of blood T cell repertoires in COVID-19. This table comes from immunoSEQ multiplex PCR, and its TCRdb copy is limited to in-frame clones, with some not included. The table includes hundreds of thousands of clones, roughly 86% detected once. The sample consisted of peripheral blood. Receptors originate from a woman under 40 with acute or convalescent COVID-19.

The chain combines TRBV27 with TRBJ1-2; possible D gene TRBD1, 5 bases. This CDR3 is 14 amino acids long. V was pared by 3 bases and J by 4 bases, with 12 bases between. CDR1 and CDR2 (germline): MNHEY, SMNVEV (reference sequence). CDR3 region: CASSLSRVGYGYTF. As DNA, the CDR3 is TGTGCCAGCAGTTTGTCCAGGGTCGGCTATGGCTACACCTTC.

The chain recombines TRBV12-3 or TRBV12-4 with TRBJ1-5, with D possibly being TRBD1 (6 bases). There are 12 residues in the CDR3. Trimming took off 5 bases at V and 7 bases at J, with 9 bases between the two ends. The CDR3 loop is CASSQGYQPQHF. CDR3 nucleotide sequence: TGTGCCAGCAGTCAGGGGTACCAGCCCCAGCATTTT.

This clone was seen a single time. The chain links TRBV30 to TRBJ1-5; maybe TRBD1 (6 bases). The CDR3 contains 13 residues. Trimming left V 3 bases short and J 11 bases short, with 17 bases between. Germline V gene data show CDR1 as GTSNPN and CDR2 as SVGIG (reference sequence). The CDR3 DNA sequence: TGTGCCTGGAGCCCGGGGGGGCCTCAAACCCAGCATTTT. Its protein is CAWSPGGPQTQHF.

This chain joins TRBV6-2 or TRBV6-3 and TRBJ2-5; D not resolved. The length of the CDR3 is 17 residues. Trimming removed 5 bases from V and 1 base from J, with 20 bases in between. From germline, CDR1 is MNHEY and CDR2 SVGEGT. In DNA form, the CDR3 reads TGTGCCAGCAGTCAAATAACTTTACGGTCTTTCCAAGAGACCCAGTACTTC. Protein: CASSQITLRSFQETQYF.

This clone was recorded a few times. The chain couples TRBV6-1 to TRBJ2-7; tentative D call: TRBD2 (6 bases). The CDR3 length is 14 residues. V was shortened by 2 bases and J by 5 bases, with 13 bases between the two germline ends. CDR1 is MNHNS and CDR2 is SASEGT in the germline V gene. The CDR3 is CASSEQPAGNEQYF. CDR3 bases: TGTGCCAGCAGTGAACAACCAGCGGGCAACGAGCAGTACTTC.

The V and J genes are TRBV7-2 and TRBJ2-3; 8 positions match TRBD1. V dropped 2 bases and J dropped 1; count of bases not matched to a gene: 5. Looked up from germline, CDR1 is SGHTA and CDR2 is FQGNSA. This CDR3 has 16 amino acids. The CDR3 protein is CASSLTPGQGTDTQYF. The CDR3 DNA reads TGTGCCAGCAGCTTAACCCCGGGACAGGGCACAGATACGCAGTATTTT.

J is TRBJ1-1 and V is TRBV21-1; the table's TRBD1 call for D was not verified on the DNA. TRBV21-1 has pseudogene status. The CDR3 runs to 16 residues. CDR3 sequence reads: CASSKDRRSTGWGAFF. Written as DNA, the CDR3 is TGTGCCAGCAGCAAGGACCGGAGATCTACAGGGTGGGGAGCTTTCTTT.

The chain combines TRBV3-1 (or the pseudogene TRBV3-2) with TRBJ2-2, with 10 bases fitting TRBD2. Trimming at V came to 4 bases and at J to 1 base, leaving 3 bases not matched to a gene. Germline-derived CDR1 and CDR2 are LGHDT and YNNKEL (reference sequence). CDR3 length: 16 residues. CDR3 coding DNA: TGTGCCAGCAGCCTCAGGACTAGCGGGAACACCGGGGAGCTGTTTTTT. Protein product: CASSLRTSGNTGELFF.

For the CDR3, the DNA is TGTGCCAGCAGTGGAAAAACAGGGTCACCCACGTTAGCTAACTATGGCTACACCTTC. This gives the protein CASSGKTGSPTLANYGYTF. V usage is TRBV27 and J usage is TRBJ1-2; weak D call: TRBD1 (6 bases). Germline V gives CDR1 MNHEY, CDR2 SMNVEV (reference sequence). The V end lost 5 bases, the J end lost 0 bases, and 25 bases lay between the germline ends. This CDR3 is 19 amino acids long.

In regard to this clone: Other DNA sequences within the sample encode an identical CDR3. The V call is TRBV5-4, the J call TRBJ1-1; tentative D call: TRBD1 (6 bases). V shed 4 bases and J shed 0 bases, with 10 bases lying between them. CDR1 and CDR2 from the germline V gene are SGHNT and YYREEE (reference sequence). This CDR3 region has 14 residues. CDR3 DNA: TGTGCCAGCAGCCTGCAGGGGATGAACACTGAAGCTTTCTTT. Its translation: CASSLQGMNTEAFF. The full variable domain, completed using reference TRBV5-4 and TRBJ1-1, is ETGVTQSPTHLIKTRGQQVTLRCSSQSGHNTVSWYQQALGQGPQFIFQYYREEENGRGNFPPRFSGLQFPNYSSELNVNALELDDSALYLCASSLQGMNTEAFFGQGTRLTVV.

The chain uses TRBV20-1 and TRBJ1-2; no definite D call. CDR1 is DFQATT, CDR2 SNEGSKA, per germline (reference sequence). Trimming stripped 3 bases from V and 7 bases from J, with 9 bases between. The CDR3 length is 11 residues. The CDR3 reads CSARYSTGYTF. The CDR3 bases are TGCAGTGCTAGGTACAGCACTGGCTACACCTTC.

This chain joins TRBV7-2 and TRBJ1-2, with unresolved D. The CDR3 runs 14 residues. V was trimmed by 4 bases and J by 0 bases, leaving 9 bases between them. CDR1 and CDR2 (germline): SGHTA, FQGNSA. CDR3 nucleotides: TGTGCCAGCAGCTGGGCTGTCACTAACTATGGCTACACCTTC. It codes for CASSWAVTNYGYTF.

The J gene is TRBJ1-5, the V gene TRBV14, with 7 bases identical to TRBD1. CDR3 length: 15 amino acids. V gave up 1 base and J gave up 4 bases; unmatched junction bases: 4. Germline values: CDR1 SGHDN, CDR2 FVKESK. CDR3 nucleotides: TGTGCCAGCAGCCAAGCGGGCAGGGGGAATCAGCCCCAGCATTTT. Protein product: CASSQAGRGNQPQHF.

The chain employs TRBV11-2 and TRBJ2-4; 8 nucleotides line up with TRBD2. The CDR3 totals 17 residues. V was pared by 2 bases and J by 0 bases, with 6 bases of the junction left unmatched. Germline-derived CDR1 and CDR2 are SGHAT and FQNNGV. CDR3: CASSLLAGQLAKNIQYF. CDR3 coding DNA: TGTGCCAGCAGCTTACTAGCGGGCCAGCTAGCCAAAAACATTCAGTACTTC.

This clone was seen more than once but under ten times. The chain combines TRBV30 with TRBJ1-1, with 11 bases that match TRBD1. Unmatched junction bases numbered 9, after V lost 2 bases and J lost 1 base. Germline-derived CDR1 and CDR2 are GTSNPN and SVGIG (reference sequence). CDR3 length: 17 amino acids. Here the CDR3 reads CAWSPPWTGGSNTEAFF. The CDR3 DNA reads as TGTGCCTGGAGTCCGCCATGGACAGGGGGCTCGAACACTGAAGCTTTCTTT.

This clone was seen a few times. The rearrangement joins TRBV6-2 or TRBV6-3 to TRBJ2-7, with 8 bases aligning to TRBD2. Germline CDR1 MNHEY, CDR2 SVGEGT. This CDR3 spans 15 amino acids. With V trimmed by 0 bases and J by 1 base, 2 bases remained unmatched. CDR3 nucleotide sequence: TGTGCCAGCAGTTACTCGCCTAGCGGGTCCTACGAGCAGTACTTC. The encoded protein is CASSYSPSGSYEQYF.

This chain uses TRBV11-2 with TRBJ1-1, with D perhaps matching TRBD1 (6 bases). Trimming left V 1 base short and J 0 bases short, with 15 bases between. CDR1 is SGHAT, CDR2 FQNNGV, per germline. The length of the CDR3 is 17 residues. The CDR3 DNA follows: TGTGCCAGCAGCTTAGGAAACAGGGCCTTTATGAACACTGAAGCTTTCTTT. It yields the protein CASSLGNRAFMNTEAFF.

The table lists this clone with a count of one. This chain links TRBV19 with TRBJ1-3; the match to TRBD1 covers 8 bases. The germline gives CDR1 LNHDA, CDR2 SQIVND (reference sequence). After removal of 7 bases from V and 1 base from J, the junction contained 6 bases not matched to a gene. CDR3 length: 15 amino acids. The CDR3 nucleotides are TGTGCCAGTACCGGGACAGGCCTTTCTGGAAACACCATATATTTT. Residues: CASTGTGLSGNTIYF.

This rearrangement joins TRBV12-5 to TRBJ2-3, with 8 bases matching TRBD2. Germline V gene data show CDR1 as LGHNT and CDR2 as FRNRAP. CDR3 length equals 15 residues. J was trimmed by 4 bases and V by 1 base; bases with no gene match: 4. CDR3 in DNA: TGTGCTAGTGGTTTGGCGGGAGGGCCTTCAGATACGCAGTATTTT. Translated, it gives CASGLAGGPSDTQYF.